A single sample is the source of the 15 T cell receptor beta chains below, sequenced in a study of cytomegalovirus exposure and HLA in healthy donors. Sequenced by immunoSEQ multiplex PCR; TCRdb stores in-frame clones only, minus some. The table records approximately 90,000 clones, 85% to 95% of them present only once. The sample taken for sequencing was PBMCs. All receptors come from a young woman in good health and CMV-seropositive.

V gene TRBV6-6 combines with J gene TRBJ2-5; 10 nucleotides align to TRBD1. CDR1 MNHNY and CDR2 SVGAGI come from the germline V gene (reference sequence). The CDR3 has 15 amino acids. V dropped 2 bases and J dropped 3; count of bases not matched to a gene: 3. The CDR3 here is CASSYPGQGEETQYF. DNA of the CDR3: TGTGCCAGCAGTTACCCCGGACAGGGGGAAGAGACCCAGTACTTC.

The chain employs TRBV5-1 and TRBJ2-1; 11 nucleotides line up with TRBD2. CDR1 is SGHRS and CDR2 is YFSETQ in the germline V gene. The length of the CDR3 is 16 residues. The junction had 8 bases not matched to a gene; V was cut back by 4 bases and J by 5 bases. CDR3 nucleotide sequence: TGCGCCAGCAGCCCAATCGGACTAGCGGGCGACAATGAGCAGTTCTTC. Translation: CASSPIGLAGDNEQFF.

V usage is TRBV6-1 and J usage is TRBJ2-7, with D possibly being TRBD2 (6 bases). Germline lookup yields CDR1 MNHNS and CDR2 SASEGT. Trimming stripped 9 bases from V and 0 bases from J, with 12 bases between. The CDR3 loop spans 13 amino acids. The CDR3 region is CASLSGGSYEQYF. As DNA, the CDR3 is TGTGCCAGTCTTAGCGGCGGCTCCTACGAGCAGTACTTC.

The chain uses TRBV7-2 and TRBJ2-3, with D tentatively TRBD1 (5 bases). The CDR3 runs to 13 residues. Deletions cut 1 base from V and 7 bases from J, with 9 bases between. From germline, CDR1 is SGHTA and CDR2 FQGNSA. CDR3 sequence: CASSLEGRNTQYF. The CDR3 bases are TGTGCCAGCAGCTTAGAGGGGCGGAATACGCAGTATTTT.

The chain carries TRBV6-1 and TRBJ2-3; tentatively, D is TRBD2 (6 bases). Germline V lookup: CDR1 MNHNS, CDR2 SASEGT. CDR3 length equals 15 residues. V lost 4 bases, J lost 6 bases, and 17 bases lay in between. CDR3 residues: CASSVRTTAEDTQYF. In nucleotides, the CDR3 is TGTGCCAGCAGTGTACGGACTACCGCCGAGGATACGCAGTATTTT.

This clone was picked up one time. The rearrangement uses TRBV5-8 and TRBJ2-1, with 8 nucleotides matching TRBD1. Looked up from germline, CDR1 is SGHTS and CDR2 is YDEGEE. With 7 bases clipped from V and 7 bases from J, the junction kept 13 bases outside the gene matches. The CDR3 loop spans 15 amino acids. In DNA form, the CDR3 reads TGTGCCAGCTGTGTTACCCAGGGGGCGCCTAATGAGCAGTTCTTC. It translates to CASCVTQGAPNEQFF.

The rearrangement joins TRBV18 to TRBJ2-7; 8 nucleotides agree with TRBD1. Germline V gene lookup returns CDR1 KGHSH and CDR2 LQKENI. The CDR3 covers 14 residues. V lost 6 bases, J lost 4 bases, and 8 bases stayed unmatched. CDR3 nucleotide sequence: TGTGCCAGCTCGCCGGACAGGGCCTCTTACGAGCAGTACTTC. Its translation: CASSPDRASYEQYF.

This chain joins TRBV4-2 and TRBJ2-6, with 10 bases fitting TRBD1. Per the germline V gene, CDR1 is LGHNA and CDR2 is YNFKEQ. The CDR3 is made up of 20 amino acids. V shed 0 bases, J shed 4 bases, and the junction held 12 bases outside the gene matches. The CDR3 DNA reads TGTGCCAGCAGCCAAGAGGGCCGGACAGGGGGTTTGTGGGGGGCCAACGTCCTGACTTTC. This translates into CASSQEGRTGGLWGANVLTF.

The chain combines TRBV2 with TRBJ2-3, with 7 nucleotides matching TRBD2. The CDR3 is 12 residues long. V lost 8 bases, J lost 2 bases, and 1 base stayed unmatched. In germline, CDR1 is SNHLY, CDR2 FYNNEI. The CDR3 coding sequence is TGTGCCAGCGGGGGGGACACAGATACGCAGTATTTT. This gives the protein CASGGDTDTQYF.

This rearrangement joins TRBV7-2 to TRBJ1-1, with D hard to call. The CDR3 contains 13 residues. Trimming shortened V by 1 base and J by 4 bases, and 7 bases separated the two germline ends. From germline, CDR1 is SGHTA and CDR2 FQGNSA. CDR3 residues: CASSLGEGTEAFF. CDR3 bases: TGTGCCAGCAGCTTAGGGGAGGGCACTGAAGCTTTCTTT.

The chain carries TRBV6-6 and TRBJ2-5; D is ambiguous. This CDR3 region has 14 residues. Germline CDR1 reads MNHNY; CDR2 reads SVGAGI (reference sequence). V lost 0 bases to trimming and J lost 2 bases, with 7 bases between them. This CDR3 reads CASSYSEQQETQYF. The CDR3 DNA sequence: TGTGCCAGCAGTTACTCCGAACAGCAAGAGACCCAGTACTTC.

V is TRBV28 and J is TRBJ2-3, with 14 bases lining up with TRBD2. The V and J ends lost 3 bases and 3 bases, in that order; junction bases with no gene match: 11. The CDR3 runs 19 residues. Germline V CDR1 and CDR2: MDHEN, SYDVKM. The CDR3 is CASSFRPGLAGEGTDTQYF. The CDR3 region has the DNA TGTGCCAGCAGTTTTCGCCCGGGACTAGCGGGAGAGGGGACAGATACGCAGTATTTT.

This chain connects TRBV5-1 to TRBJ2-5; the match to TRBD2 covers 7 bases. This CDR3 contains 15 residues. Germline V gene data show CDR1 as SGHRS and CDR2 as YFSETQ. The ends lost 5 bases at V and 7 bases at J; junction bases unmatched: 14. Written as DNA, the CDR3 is TGCGCCAGCAGTACCAGCGGGGCGCCCCATCGGACCCAGTACTTC. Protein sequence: CASSTSGAPHRTQYF.

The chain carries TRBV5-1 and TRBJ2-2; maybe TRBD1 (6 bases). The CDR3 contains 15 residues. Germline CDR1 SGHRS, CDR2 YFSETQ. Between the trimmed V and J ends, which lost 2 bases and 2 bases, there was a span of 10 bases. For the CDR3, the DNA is TGCGCCAGCAGCTTCCGGGACACTAACACCGGGGAGCTGTTTTTT. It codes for CASSFRDTNTGELFF.

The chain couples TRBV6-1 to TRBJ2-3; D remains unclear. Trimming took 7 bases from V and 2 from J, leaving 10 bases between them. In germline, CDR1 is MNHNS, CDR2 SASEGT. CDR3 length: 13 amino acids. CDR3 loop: CASNPLPTDTQYF. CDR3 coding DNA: TGTGCCAGCAATCCTCTTCCCACAGATACGCAGTATTTT.